This TCR beta chain was observed in a study of T cell changes during pregnancy in multiple sclerosis. Data came from immunoSEQ multiplex PCR; TCRdb stores just in-frame clones and leaves some out. The table shows around 110,000 clones, with more than 80% occurring only once. CDR1 is SGHNT and CDR2 is YYREEE in the germline V gene (reference sequence). The CDR3 runs 12 residues. Trimming pared 0 bases from V and 7 bases from J, leaving 8 bases between. The clonotype was recovered from a female donor with multiple sclerosis, enrolled in a pregnancy study. The source material was peripheral blood, sampled before pregnancy. V is TRBV5-4 and J is TRBJ2-7, with D possibly being TRBD2 (5 bases). CDR3 coding DNA: TGTGCCAGCAGCTTGGCGGGGTTAGAGCAGTACTTC. Amino acids: CASSLAGLEQYF. The full variable domain, completed using reference TRBV5-4 and TRBJ2-7, is ETGVTQSPTHLIKTRGQQVTLRCSSQSGHNTVSWYQQALGQGPQFIFQYYREEENGRGNFPPRFSGLQFPNYSSELNVNALELDDSALYLCASSLAGLEQYFGPGTRLTVT.